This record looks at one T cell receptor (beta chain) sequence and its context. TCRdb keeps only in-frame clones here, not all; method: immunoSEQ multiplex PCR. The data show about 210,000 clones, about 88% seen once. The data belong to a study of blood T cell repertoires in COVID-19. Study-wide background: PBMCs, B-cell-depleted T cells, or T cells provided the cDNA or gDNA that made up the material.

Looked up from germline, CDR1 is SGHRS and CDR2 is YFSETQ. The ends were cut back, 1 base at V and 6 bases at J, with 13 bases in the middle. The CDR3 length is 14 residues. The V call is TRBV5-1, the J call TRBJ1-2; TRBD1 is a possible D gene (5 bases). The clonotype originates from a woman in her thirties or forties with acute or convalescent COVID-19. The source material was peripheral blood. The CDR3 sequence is CASSLTTGVNGYTF. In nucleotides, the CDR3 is TGCGCCAGCAGCTTGACGACGGGGGTAAATGGCTACACCTTC. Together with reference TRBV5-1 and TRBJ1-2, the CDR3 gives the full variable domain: KAGVTQTPRYLIKTRGQQVTLSCSPISGHRSVSWYQQTPGQGLQFLFEYFSETQRNKGNFPGRFSGRQFSNSRSEMNVSTLELGDSALYLCASSLTTGVNGYTFGSGTRLTVV.